These T cell receptor beta chains were read from a single sample in a study of blood T cells in healthy people across ages. TCRdb redid the calling of the 5' RACE reads with MiXCR, one entry per CDR3 protein. The repertoire consists of about 800,000 distinct CDR3 sequences, with 58% occurring once and the leading ten covering roughly 22%. The sample taken for sequencing was blood. The source is a man aged 25 to 45 in good health. Each CDR3 is given with its conserved first and last residue. D genes are given only for firm matches. Only part of the rows carry a size: once, few, many, or a class if the clone is expanded.

clone_size: few
j_call: TRBJ2-1
d_call: -
cdr3_length: 15
v_call: TRBV29-1
cdr3_nt: TGCAGCGCTAGAAACGGGGCGGGATCTGACAATGAGCAGTTCTTC
cdr3_aa: CSARNGAGSDNEQFF

clone_size: -
j_call: TRBJ2-7
d_call: -
cdr3_length: 14
v_call: TRBV20-1
cdr3_nt: TGCAGTGCCCCCGCTCCCGATCGGCCCTACGAGCAGTACTTC
cdr3_aa: CSAPAPDRPYEQYF

clone_size: -
j_call: TRBJ2-1
d_call: -
cdr3_length: 13
v_call: TRBV7-9
cdr3_nt: TGTGCCAGCAGCTTAGCCGAAGATCCAGCGGGGTTCTTC
cdr3_aa: CASSLAEDPAGFF

clone_size: once
j_call: TRBJ1-2
d_call: -
cdr3_length: 11
v_call: TRBV6-2/TRBV6-3
cdr3_nt: TGTGCCAGCAGTTACCTACAGGGCTACACCTTC
cdr3_aa: CASSYLQGYTF

clone_size: -
j_call: TRBJ2-6
d_call: -
cdr3_length: 17
v_call: TRBV18
cdr3_nt: TGTGCCAGCTCACCACAGGCGGGGATCTCTGGGGCCAACGTCCTGACTTTC
cdr3_aa: CASSPQAGISGANVLTF

clone_size: -
j_call: TRBJ2-1
d_call: TRBD2
cdr3_length: 17
v_call: TRBV28
cdr3_nt: TGTGCCAGCAGTTTACCATCGTCCGGGACTAGTCATCATGAGCAGTTCTTC
cdr3_aa: CASSLPSSGTSHHEQFF

clone_size: -
j_call: TRBJ2-4
d_call: -
cdr3_length: 16
v_call: TRBV10-2
cdr3_nt: TGCGCCAGCAGTGAAGAGTATTTCGGGGCCAAAAACATTCAGTACTTC
cdr3_aa: CASSEEYFGAKNIQYF

clone_size: few
j_call: TRBJ2-2
d_call: -
cdr3_length: 13
v_call: TRBV7-2
cdr3_nt: TGTGCCAGCAGCGTAGGTCCCAACGGGGAGCTGTTTTTT
cdr3_aa: CASSVGPNGELFF

clone_size: many
j_call: TRBJ2-7
d_call: TRBD2
cdr3_length: 14
v_call: TRBV20-1
cdr3_nt: TGCAGTGCTAGGGGCGGGAGAATTAACTACGAGCAGTACTTC
cdr3_aa: CSARGGRINYEQYF

clone_size: -
j_call: TRBJ2-1
d_call: -
cdr3_length: 15
v_call: TRBV5-1
cdr3_nt: TGCGCCAGCAGCTTTTGGGCCGGGTCCTACAATGAGCAGTTCTTC
cdr3_aa: CASSFWAGSYNEQFF

clone_size: many
j_call: TRBJ1-2
d_call: -
cdr3_length: 14
v_call: TRBV7-2
cdr3_nt: TGTGCCAGCAGCTTTGATTCTTTTAACTATGGCTACACCTTC
cdr3_aa: CASSFDSFNYGYTF

clone_size: -
j_call: TRBJ2-5
d_call: -
cdr3_length: 14
v_call: TRBV2
cdr3_nt: TGTGCCAGCGAAGAGGCCACAGGGCAAGAGACCCAGTACTTC
cdr3_aa: CASEEATGQETQYF

clone_size: -
j_call: TRBJ1-2
d_call: -
cdr3_length: 18
v_call: TRBV6-1
cdr3_nt: TGTGCCAGCAGTGAATGGGTAGGGATCGTCAGGGGCTTCTATGGCTACACCTTC
cdr3_aa: CASSEWVGIVRGFYGYTF

clone_size: -
j_call: TRBJ1-1
d_call: -
cdr3_length: 12
v_call: TRBV29-1
cdr3_nt: TGCAGCGTTGTATGGCAGGGGTCTGAAGCTTTCTTT
cdr3_aa: CSVVWQGSEAFF

clone_size: -
j_call: TRBJ2-7
d_call: TRBD2
cdr3_length: 16
v_call: TRBV20-1
cdr3_nt: TGCAGAGCACTAAAGCGGGGGGCTATCAGCTCCTACGAGCAGTACTTC
cdr3_aa: CRALKRGAISSYEQYF

clone_size: -
j_call: TRBJ1-6
d_call: -
cdr3_length: 13
v_call: TRBV6-1
cdr3_nt: TGTGCCAGCAGTGAAGCTGCGGGATTACCCCTCCACTTT
cdr3_aa: CASSEAAGLPLHF

clone_size: -
j_call: TRBJ2-7
d_call: -
cdr3_length: 11
v_call: TRBV6-1
cdr3_nt: TGTGCCAGCAGTCCTACTTCCGAGCAGTACTTC
cdr3_aa: CASSPTSEQYF

clone_size: once
j_call: TRBJ2-5
d_call: -
cdr3_length: 15
v_call: TRBV12-3/TRBV12-4
cdr3_nt: TGTGCCAGCAGTTTAGAAGGGACCTTAGCGGAGACCCAGTACTTC
cdr3_aa: CASSLEGTLAETQYF

clone_size: -
j_call: TRBJ2-5
d_call: -
cdr3_length: 16
v_call: TRBV10-3
cdr3_nt: TGTGCCATCAGTGCCTTCAGGGATCCCGGGGGAGAGACCCAGTACTTC
cdr3_aa: CAISAFRDPGGETQYF

clone_size: -
j_call: TRBJ2-1
d_call: -
cdr3_length: 13
v_call: TRBV7-2
cdr3_nt: TGTGCCAGCAGCTTAATGGACTACAATGAGCAGTTCTTC
cdr3_aa: CASSLMDYNEQFF

clone_size: few
j_call: TRBJ1-1
d_call: -
cdr3_length: 13
v_call: TRBV9
cdr3_nt: TGTGCCAGCAGCGATGCGATGAACACTGAAGCTTTCTTT
cdr3_aa: CASSDAMNTEAFF

clone_size: -
j_call: TRBJ2-5
d_call: -
cdr3_length: 16
v_call: TRBV20-1
cdr3_nt: TGCAGTGCTAGAGACTCCTGGAGGGGGGGCCAAGAGACCCAGTACTTC
cdr3_aa: CSARDSWRGGQETQYF

clone_size: few
j_call: TRBJ1-1
d_call: -
cdr3_length: 13
v_call: TRBV28
cdr3_nt: TGTGCCAGCAGTTTATCTGGGGGGAATGAAGCTTTCTTT
cdr3_aa: CASSLSGGNEAFF

clone_size: -
j_call: TRBJ2-1
d_call: TRBD2
cdr3_length: 16
v_call: TRBV4-2
cdr3_nt: TGTGCCAGCAGCCAAGAGGCGGGAGGGCCAGGGAATGAGCAGTTCTTC
cdr3_aa: CASSQEAGGPGNEQFF

clone_size: -
j_call: TRBJ2-7
d_call: -
cdr3_length: 19
v_call: TRBV20-1
cdr3_nt: TGCAGTGCTAGAGATCTCTTTCAATCTCGTGACAGGCTATCCTACGAGCAGTACTTC
cdr3_aa: CSARDLFQSRDRLSYEQYF

clone_size: -
j_call: TRBJ2-3
d_call: TRBD2
cdr3_length: 19
v_call: TRBV10-3
cdr3_nt: TGTGCCATCAGTGAGCCAACCCGACTAGCGGGAGATAGCACAGATACGCAGTATTTT
cdr3_aa: CAISEPTRLAGDSTDTQYF

clone_size: few
j_call: TRBJ1-2
d_call: TRBD1
cdr3_length: 18
v_call: TRBV4-3
cdr3_nt: TGCGCCAGCAGCCAAGTCGTGACAGGGAACCCGACTAACTATGGCTACACCTTC
cdr3_aa: CASSQVVTGNPTNYGYTF

clone_size: -
j_call: TRBJ1-5
d_call: -
cdr3_length: 14
v_call: TRBV12-3/TRBV12-4
cdr3_nt: TGTGCCAGCAGTTTTGGGGGGAACAATCGGCCCCAGCATTTT
cdr3_aa: CASSFGGNNRPQHF

clone_size: -
j_call: TRBJ1-6
d_call: -
cdr3_length: 13
v_call: TRBV9
cdr3_nt: TGTGCCAGCAGCGTACAGGGAAATTCACCCCTCCACTTT
cdr3_aa: CASSVQGNSPLHF

clone_size: -
j_call: TRBJ1-2
d_call: -
cdr3_length: 16
v_call: TRBV27
cdr3_nt: TGTGCCAGCAGTAATTTTGGACGGCAGGCTCAGTATGGCTACACCTTC
cdr3_aa: CASSNFGRQAQYGYTF

clone_size: -
j_call: TRBJ2-7
d_call: TRBD2
cdr3_length: 13
v_call: TRBV6-5
cdr3_nt: TGTGCCAGCAAGCGGGAGAAGGCGTACGAGCAGTACTTC
cdr3_aa: CASKREKAYEQYF

clone_size: many
j_call: TRBJ2-7
d_call: -
cdr3_length: 14
v_call: TRBV6-6
cdr3_nt: TGTGCCAGCACCCCCCCGGGGTCGACCTACGAGCAGTACTTC
cdr3_aa: CASTPPGSTYEQYF

clone_size: -
j_call: TRBJ1-6
d_call: TRBD1
cdr3_length: 14
v_call: TRBV3-1
cdr3_nt: TGTGCCAGCAGCCCACAGGGGGCAGGTTCACTCCTCCACTTT
cdr3_aa: CASSPQGAGSLLHF

clone_size: -
j_call: TRBJ2-7
d_call: TRBD2
cdr3_length: 14
v_call: TRBV20-1
cdr3_nt: TGCAGTGCTCGACTAGCGGTGTCCTACGACGAGCAGTACTTC
cdr3_aa: CSARLAVSYDEQYF

clone_size: -
j_call: TRBJ2-3
d_call: -
cdr3_length: 14
v_call: TRBV27
cdr3_nt: TGTGCCAGCAGTCCTTGGACGTGGACAGATACGCAGTATTTT
cdr3_aa: CASSPWTWTDTQYF